This record looks at one TCR beta chain sequence and its context. Its antigen is undetermined. This sample was taken from a study of T-cell memory formation after mild COVID-19. Across the study: For the most part, TCR clusters were specific to one donor. General study results and limits: Memory sampled before infection contained some responding clones, suggesting cross-reactive memory joined. Shrinking CD4+ clones were chiefly CM and EM; CD8+ ones were chiefly EMRA.

TCR alpha and TCR beta cDNA libraries carrying sample barcodes and UMIs came from 5'RACE with constant-segment primers. Using its own MiXCR run on the 5' RACE reads, TCRdb lists one record per CDR3 protein. The sample lists roughly 250,000 distinct CDR3 sequences; approximately 16% were seen once. V was pared by 6 bases and J by 1 base, with 10 bases between. Germline assignment: CDR1 MNHEY and CDR2 SVGAGI. This CDR3 contains 15 residues. The sequencing sample was made of PBMCs or a T cell subset sorted from them (not recorded which). The origin of this receptor is a man aged 18 to 29 who had mild COVID-19 (a few samples of this study predate the infection). Cell type and time point are not known. J is TRBJ2-6 and V is TRBV6-5; possible D gene TRBD2, 6 bases. CDR3 in DNA: TGTGCCAGCAGCCCGACTAGTTCTGGGGCCAACGTCCTGACTTTC. Its protein is CASSPTSSGANVLTF.